A single T cell receptor (beta chain) is shown here with its context. The data originate from a study of T cell repertoires in cytomegalovirus infection. TCRdb reanalysed the reads using MiXCR and keeps one entry per CDR3 protein. The sample has approximately 500,000 distinct CDR3 sequences; 16% are singletons. The source of this sequence is a human donor in good health (CMV status not recorded). Some clones in this sample may be carry-over from other donors' samples. The material sequenced was CD8+ T cells from PBMCs.

CDR3 loop: CSARDVAEYEQYF. In DNA form, the CDR3 reads TGCAGTGCTAGAGATGTCGCAGAATACGAGCAGTACTTC. The V and J genes are TRBV20-1 and TRBJ2-7; D gene uncertain. This CDR3 is built from 13 residues. V gave up 0 bases and J gave up 4 bases, with 10 bases separating them. The germline V gene encodes CDR1 DFQATT and CDR2 SNEGSKA (reference sequence).